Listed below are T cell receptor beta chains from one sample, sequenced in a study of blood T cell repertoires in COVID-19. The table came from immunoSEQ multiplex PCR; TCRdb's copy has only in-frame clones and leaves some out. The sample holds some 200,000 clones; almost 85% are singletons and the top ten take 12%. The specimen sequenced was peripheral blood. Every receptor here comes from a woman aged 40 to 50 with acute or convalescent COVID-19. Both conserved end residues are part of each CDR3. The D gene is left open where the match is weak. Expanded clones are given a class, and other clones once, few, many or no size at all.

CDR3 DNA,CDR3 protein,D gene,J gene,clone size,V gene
TGCGCCAGCAGCCAAGGGCGGGGATCCTACAATGAGCAGTTCTTC,CASSQGRGSYNEQFF,NA,TRBJ2-1,NA,TRBV4-1
TGTGCCAGCAGCCAAGGGGGACAGGGGTCCGAGGAAAAACTGTTTTTT,CASSQGGQGSEEKLFF,TRBD1,TRBJ1-4,NA,TRBV4-2
TGTGCCAGCAGCCCCGACAGGGGGGGTGGCTACACCTTC,CASSPDRGGGYTF,TRBD1,TRBJ1-2,NA,TRBV14
TGTGCCAGCAGCTTAGCTCCCCAGACTAGCGGATACTACAATGAGCAGTTCTTC,CASSLAPQTSGYYNEQFF,TRBD2,TRBJ2-1,NA,TRBV7-7
TGTGCCAGTAGTACCGGGGGACAGGGGCTCGAGCAGTACTTC,CASSTGGQGLEQYF,TRBD1,TRBJ2-7,NA,TRBV19
TGCAGCGTTTTACAGTCCTACGAGCAGTACTTC,CSVLQSYEQYF,NA,TRBJ2-7,NA,TRBV29-1
TGTGCCAGCAGTTCCCTTATTGGCAGGCAAGAGACCCAGTACTTC,CASSSLIGRQETQYF,NA,TRBJ2-5,NA,TRBV6-2/TRBV6-3
TGCGCCAGCAGTGCCGGGAGTGGCTACACCTTC,CASSAGSGYTF,NA,TRBJ1-2,NA,TRBV10-2
TGTGCCAGCAGGACAGGGAACAACTATGGCTACACCTTC,CASRTGNNYGYTF,TRBD1,TRBJ1-2,NA,TRBV2
TGTGCCAGCAGTGATAAGCGCCTCGCAAGGACTAATGAAAAACTGTTTTTT,CASSDKRLARTNEKLFF,NA,TRBJ1-4,once,TRBV2
TGTGCCAGCAGCTTGCTAGCGCTCGGGGAGCTGTTTTTT,CASSLLALGELFF,NA,TRBJ2-2,NA,TRBV11-2
TGTGCCAGCAGTCAGGGGGCAAGCACAGATACGCAGTATTTT,CASSQGASTDTQYF,TRBD1,TRBJ2-3,NA,TRBV11-3
TGCGCCAGCAGCTTGTCAGCAGGGGTTTACGAGCAGTACTTC,CASSLSAGVYEQYF,NA,TRBJ2-7,few,TRBV5-1
TGCGCCAGCAGCTTGGGTGACAGAGTCAATTCACCCCTCCACTTT,CASSLGDRVNSPLHF,NA,TRBJ1-6,NA,TRBV5-1
TGTGCCAGCAGGGGGGCGTACAGGGATAACTATGGCTACACCTTC,CASRGAYRDNYGYTF,NA,TRBJ1-2,NA,TRBV27
TGTGCCAGCAGTTTAAATAGCACTTTACGGGCCAAAAACATTCAGTACTTC,CASSLNSTLRAKNIQYF,NA,TRBJ2-4,NA,TRBV27
TGTGCCAGCAGCGGAACTGACAGGGCTTACAATGAGCAGTTCTTC,CASSGTDRAYNEQFF,TRBD1,TRBJ2-1,NA,TRBV5-7
TGTGCCAGCAGCTTTTTCACAGGGGGCTGGCACACTGAAGCTTTCTTT,CASSFFTGGWHTEAFF,TRBD1,TRBJ1-1,NA,TRBV7-9
TGTGCCAGCTCACCTAGCGGGAGGGCCCTCTCTAGCACAGATACGCAGTATTTT,CASSPSGRALSSTDTQYF,TRBD2,TRBJ2-3,NA,TRBV18
TGCGCCAGCAGCCAAGAATCGTGGCGGTACACAGATACGCAGTATTTT,CASSQESWRYTDTQYF,NA,TRBJ2-3,NA,TRBV4-3
TGCAGTGCTTTTATGAACACTGAAGCTTTCTTT,CSAFMNTEAFF,NA,TRBJ1-1,once,TRBV20-1
TGTGCCAGCAGTTTAGGTTTTGCGAGTGAGCAGTACTTC,CASSLGFASEQYF,NA,TRBJ2-7,NA,TRBV27
TGCAGTGCTGGTGGGACAGGGGGAGGCGAGCAGTACTTC,CSAGGTGGGEQYF,TRBD1,TRBJ2-7,NA,TRBV20-1
TGTGCCAGCAGCTCTCCAGGGGGCTTCGGCACTGAAGCTTTCTTT,CASSSPGGFGTEAFF,TRBD1,TRBJ1-1,NA,TRBV3-1/TRBV3-2
TGTGCCAGTAGTATTGACAGCAACTACGAGCAGTACTTC,CASSIDSNYEQYF,NA,TRBJ2-7,NA,TRBV19
TGTGCCAGCAGCTCCCCCCGGGGGGGTTATGAGCAGTTCTTC,CASSSPRGGYEQFF,TRBD2,TRBJ2-1,NA,TRBV5-6